Listed here are 29 T cell receptor beta chains from one sample, sequenced in a study of OX40 agonist ivuxolimab in advanced cancers. This table comes from immunoSEQ multiplex PCR, and its TCRdb copy is limited to in-frame clones, with some not included. The table records 99,000 or so clones, around nine tenths of them present only once. Sequencing used CD4+ or CD8+ T cells sorted from blood, obtained in a trial of the OX40 agonist ivuxolimab. Receptors were obtained from an adult with an advanced solid tumor such as melanoma, head and neck, liver or kidney cancer.

The J gene is TRBJ2-3, the V gene TRBV7-2; no clear D gene. V dropped 6 bases and J dropped 0 bases, with 13 bases sitting between them. The CDR3 contains 15 residues. Germline lookup yields CDR1 SGHTA and CDR2 FQGNSA. The CDR3 protein is CASSRLFASTDTQYF. The CDR3 DNA sequence: TGTGCCAGCAGTCGACTCTTTGCTAGCACAGATACGCAGTATTTT.

This chain links TRBV7-2 with TRBJ2-3, with D possibly being TRBD1 (7 bases). The CDR3 sequence is 15 residues long. CDR1 is SGHTA, CDR2 FQGNSA, per germline. V dropped 4 bases and J dropped 2 bases, with 13 bases sitting between them. CDR3 sequence reads: CASSSGGQYTDTQYF. The CDR3 coding sequence is TGTGCCAGCAGCTCAGGGGGGCAGTACACAGATACGCAGTATTTT. The full variable domain, in which reference TRBV7-2 and TRBJ2-3 provide the parts outside the CDR3, is GAGVSQSPSNKVTEKGKDVELRCDPISGHTALYWYRQSLGQGLEFLIYFQGNSAPDKSGLPSDRFSAERTGGSVSTLTIQRTQQEDSAVYLCASSSGGQYTDTQYFGPGTRLTVL.

This sequence joins TRBV9 and TRBJ2-7; no reliable D call. There are 13 residues in the CDR3. Trimming removed 0 bases from V and 3 bases from J, with 7 bases in between. Looked up from germline, CDR1 is SGDLS and CDR2 is YYNGEE. CDR3 coding DNA: TGTGCCAGCAGCGTAGTTCCAGGCTACGAGCAGTACTTC. Translation: CASSVVPGYEQYF.

The chain carries TRBV5-4 and TRBJ1-4, with TRBD1 as a possible D gene (5 bases). V dropped 2 bases and J dropped 7 bases, with 12 bases sitting between them. CDR3 length: 14 residues. Germline V CDR1 and CDR2: SGHNT, YYREEE (reference sequence). For the CDR3, the DNA is TGTGCCAGCAGCTTTGGGGGGGATTTTGAAAAACTGTTTTTT. It yields the protein CASSFGGDFEKLFF.

This sequence joins TRBV7-8 and TRBJ2-3, with 8 bases fitting TRBD2. This CDR3 comprises 17 residues. Germline trimming cut 4 bases from V and 0 bases from J; bases unmatched to any gene: 9. Germline V gene lookup returns CDR1 SGHVS and CDR2 FQNEAQ. This CDR3 is CASSSARLAPSTDTQYF. DNA of the CDR3: TGTGCCAGCAGCTCAGCCCGACTAGCGCCTAGCACAGATACGCAGTATTTT.

The rearrangement joins TRBV28 to TRBJ2-7; 8 nucleotides match TRBD1. J gave up 6 bases and V 6 bases, and 4 bases lay outside the gene matches. This CDR3 region has 12 residues. CDR1 and CDR2 from the germline V gene are MDHEN and SYDVKM. The CDR3 sequence is CASRRQGFEQYF. Here the CDR3 DNA reads TGTGCCAGCAGGAGACAGGGGTTCGAGCAGTACTTC. Full variable domain (remainder filled in from reference TRBV28 and TRBJ2-7): DVKVTQSSRYLVKRTGEKVFLECVQDMDHENMFWYRQDPGLGLRLIYFSYDVKMKEKGDIPEGYSVSREKKERFSLILESASTNQTSMYLCASRRQGFEQYFGPGTRLTVT.

The genes are TRBV1 and TRBJ2-2. TRBV1 is marked as a pseudogene. The CDR3 runs to 18 residues. The CDR3 nucleotides are TGCACCAGCAGCCAAGATGAGTGGGGACGGCGGAACACCGGGGAGCTGTTTTTT. It is translated as CTSSQDEWGRRNTGELFF.

This clone came up once. The gene calls are TRBV28 and TRBJ1-2, with D possibly being TRBD1 (5 bases). The CDR3 covers 15 residues. The germline V and J ends were trimmed by 3 bases and 2 bases, with 13 bases remaining between them. Germline CDR1 MDHEN, CDR2 SYDVKM. The CDR3: CASSFSWQGNYGYTF. The CDR3 coding sequence is TGTGCCAGCAGTTTTTCCTGGCAGGGAAACTATGGCTACACCTTC.

The rearrangement joins TRBV5-5 to TRBJ2-1, with 9 bases aligning to TRBD1. In germline, CDR1 is SGHKS, CDR2 YYEKEE (reference sequence). This CDR3 contains 15 residues. The V segment lost 1 base and the J segment 9 bases; nucleotides outside the gene matches: 8. The chain's CDR3 is CASSLTGQGSGEQFF. CDR3 sequence (DNA): TGTGCCAGCAGCTTGACAGGACAGGGGTCGGGTGAGCAGTTCTTC.

V and J are TRBV10-3 and TRBJ1-2; D call uncertain. Germline V gene data show CDR1 as ENHRY and CDR2 as SYGVKD. The CDR3 spans 12 residues. Between the trimmed V and J ends, which lost 4 bases and 1 base, there was a span of 4 bases. CDR3 coding DNA: TGTGCCATCAGTGGGGGTAACTATGGCTACACCTTC. It encodes CAISGGNYGYTF.

This clone was recorded only once. The chain has TRBV6-5 and TRBJ2-7; D may correspond to TRBD1 or TRBD2 (6 bases each). The CDR3 is 14 residues long. Germline V gene lookup returns CDR1 MNHEY and CDR2 SVGAGI. V was clipped by 0 bases and J by 5 bases, with 11 bases between them. The CDR3 DNA reads as TGTGCCAGCAGTTACTCGCTTAGGGGGGACGAGCAGTACTTC. Amino acid sequence: CASSYSLRGDEQYF.

The chain joins TRBV7-2 to TRBJ2-3, with 13 bases that match TRBD2. Germline V lookup: CDR1 SGHTA, CDR2 FQGNSA. The CDR3 runs 17 residues. Unmatched junction bases numbered 9, after V lost 1 base and J lost 8 bases. CDR3 nucleotides: TGTGCCAGCAGCTTAGTCGGGACTAGCGGGATGGCGGTTACGCAGTATTTT. This sequence encodes CASSLVGTSGMAVTQYF.

V gene TRBV9 combines with J gene TRBJ2-3, with TRBD2 matching 10 bases. Per the germline V gene, CDR1 is SGDLS and CDR2 is YYNGEE. The CDR3 runs 15 residues. The junction had 1 base not matched to a gene; V was cut back by 0 bases and J by 3 bases. The CDR3 region has the DNA TGTGCCAGCAGCGTAGATAGCGGGAGGACAGATACGCAGTATTTT. This encodes CASSVDSGRTDTQYF. The whole variable domain, remainder taken from reference TRBV9 and TRBJ2-3, is DSGVTQTPKHLITATGQRVTLRCSPRSGDLSVYWYQQSLDQGLQFLIQYYNGEERAKGNILERFSAQQFPDLHSELNLSSLELGDSALYFCASSVDSGRTDTQYFGPGTRLTVL.

The chain recombines TRBV28 with TRBJ2-1; TRBD2 agrees at 14 bases. Looked up from germline, CDR1 is MDHEN and CDR2 is SYDVKM. V was pared by 7 bases and J by 10 bases, with 6 bases of the junction left unmatched. The CDR3 has 14 amino acids. DNA of the CDR3: TGTGCCAGCAAGACTAGCGGGAGGGCCAAGGAGCAGTTCTTC. Protein sequence: CASKTSGRAKEQFF.

In DNA form, the CDR3 reads TGTGCCAGCAGCCTCCAAACGGGGAGCACAGATACGCAGTATTTT. Translated: CASSLQTGSTDTQYF. The chain is built from TRBV21-1 and TRBJ2-3; the D call in the table, TRBD2, was not verified against the DNA. TRBV21-1 is an annotated pseudogene. There are 15 residues in the CDR3.

V and J are TRBV21-1 and TRBJ2-7; TRBD1, as called in the table, went unchecked against the DNA. TRBV21-1 is listed as a pseudogene. This CDR3 contains 11 residues. This CDR3 is CASSNRYEQYF. In nucleotides, the CDR3 is TGTGCCAGCAGCAACAGGTACGAGCAGTACTTC.

The chain links TRBV11-3 to TRBJ2-1, with unresolved D. The CDR3 contains 15 residues. CDR1 SGHNT and CDR2 YENEEA come from the germline V gene. The ends were cut back, 5 bases at V and 0 bases at J, with 11 bases in the middle. The CDR3 nucleotides are TGTGCCAGCAGCCAAGGGCAGAGCTCCTACAATGAGCAGTTCTTC. Protein product: CASSQGQSSYNEQFF.

The chain carries TRBV28 and TRBJ1-3; D ambiguous. Germline loops: CDR1 MDHEN, CDR2 SYDVKM. The CDR3 consists of 16 residues. The germline V and J ends were trimmed by 5 bases and 9 bases, with 23 bases remaining between them. CDR3 sequence reads: CASSGGLTQDGSTIYF. CDR3 bases: TGTGCCAGCAGTGGAGGTCTCACTCAAGACGGGAGCACCATATATTTT.

The J gene is TRBJ1-5, the V gene TRBV19, with D unresolved. Germline loops: CDR1 LNHDA, CDR2 SQIVND (reference sequence). The CDR3 length is 13 residues. The V gene lost 3 bases and the J gene lost 4 bases, with 7 bases spanning the gap. CDR3 DNA: TGTGCCAGTAGTATCCCGGGGAATCAGCCCCAGCATTTT. This codes for CASSIPGNQPQHF.

This chain uses TRBV7-3 with TRBJ2-1, with 11 bases lining up with TRBD2. The CDR3 runs to 19 residues. Germline trimming cut 1 base from V and 0 bases from J; bases unmatched to any gene: 8. CDR1 and CDR2 from the germline V gene are SGHTA and FQGTGA. CDR3 DNA sequence: TGTGCCAGCAGCTTAAACCCAAGACTAGCGGGAAGCTCCTACAATGAGCAGTTCTTC. It is translated as CASSLNPRLAGSSYNEQFF. Based on the CDR3 plus reference TRBV7-3 and TRBJ2-1, the full variable domain is GAGVSQTPSNKVTEKGKYVELRCDPISGHTALYWYRQSLGQGPEFLIYFQGTGAADDSGLPNDRFFAVRPEGSVSTLKIQRTERGDSAVYLCASSLNPRLAGSSYNEQFFGPGTRLTVL.

As DNA, the CDR3 is TGTGCCAGCAGTTTTTACTATGCAAATGAGCAGTTCTTC. This translates into CASSFYYANEQFF. The chain recombines TRBV27 with TRBJ2-1; D not certain. V was pared by 3 bases and J by 7 bases, with 10 bases between. The CDR3 extends over 13 amino acids. Germline-derived CDR1 and CDR2 are MNHEY and SMNVEV (reference sequence).

This clone was seen a single time. The gene calls are TRBV19 and TRBJ1-5; D ambiguous. The V end was cut by 2 bases, the J end by 3 bases, with 8 bases between. CDR1 and CDR2 from the germline V gene are LNHDA and SQIVND (reference sequence). This CDR3 has 14 residues. Here the CDR3 reads CASSISGVNQPQHF. The CDR3 DNA reads as TGTGCCAGTAGTATAAGCGGGGTCAATCAGCCCCAGCATTTT.

The rearrangement links TRBV5-6 to TRBJ2-1; D may be TRBD2 (5 bases). CDR3 length equals 12 residues. Germline CDR1 and CDR2: SGHDT and YYEEEE. Trimming removed 7 bases from V and 6 bases from J, with 11 bases in between. The CDR3 DNA reads as TGTGCCAGCGGGAGCTTCGTCAATGAGCAGTTCTTC. Protein sequence: CASGSFVNEQFF.

J is TRBJ2-5 and V is TRBV5-5; 7 positions agree with TRBD1. CDR1 SGHKS and CDR2 YYEKEE come from the germline V gene (reference sequence). This CDR3 comprises 17 residues. V gave up 0 bases and J gave up 2 bases; unmatched junction bases: 10. CDR3 DNA sequence: TGTGCCAGCAGCTTGGCAATCTCTGTACAGGGGCAAGAGACCCAGTACTTC. Residues: CASSLAISVQGQETQYF.

This CDR3 reads CASSSRLAGSNEQFF. DNA of the CDR3: TGTGCCAGCAGTTCCCGACTAGCGGGATCCAATGAGCAGTTCTTC. The gene calls are TRBV7-3 and TRBJ2-1; 11 bases are shared with TRBD2. Germline V gene lookup returns CDR1 SGHTA and CDR2 FQGTGA. This CDR3 has 15 residues. With V trimmed by 6 bases and J by 6 bases, 7 bases remained unmatched.

The genes are TRBV7-9 and TRBJ2-1; TRBD2 aligns across 8 bases. Germline trimming cut 4 bases from V and 9 bases from J; bases unmatched to any gene: 14. This CDR3 spans 16 amino acids. Germline CDR1 reads SEHNR; CDR2 reads FQNEAQ (reference sequence). The CDR3 sequence is CASSSLAGLGLGEQFF. The CDR3 DNA reads as TGTGCCAGCAGCTCTTTAGCGGGACTGGGTCTCGGTGAGCAGTTCTTC.

V is TRBV5-1 and J is TRBJ2-5, with 8 bases identical to TRBD1. J gave up 5 bases and V 4 bases, and 7 bases lay outside the gene matches. The CDR3 totals 14 residues. The germline V gene encodes CDR1 SGHRS and CDR2 YFSETQ. CDR3 in amino acids: CASSIGQGRETQYF. The CDR3 nucleotides read TGCGCCAGCAGCATCGGACAGGGTCGGGAGACCCAGTACTTC.

The rearrangement links TRBV10-3 to TRBJ2-3; D not certain. V gave up 6 bases and J gave up 5 bases, with 6 bases separating them. This CDR3 has 11 amino acids. CDR1 is ENHRY and CDR2 is SYGVKD in the germline V gene. CDR3 nucleotides: TGTGCCATCAGCTCCGGAGATACGCAGTATTTT. Its protein product is CAISSGDTQYF.

The chain employs TRBV30 and TRBJ2-1; D may be TRBD2 (6 bases). CDR3 length equals 17 residues. Looked up from germline, CDR1 is GTSNPN and CDR2 is SVGIG (reference sequence). V was pared by 3 bases and J by 4 bases, with 22 bases between. The DNA for the CDR3 is TGTGCCTGGAGCGGGGACCTACTAGCTCTGGGTTACAATGAGCAGTTCTTC. The encoded protein is CAWSGDLLALGYNEQFF.